Listed below are T cell receptor beta chains from one sample, sequenced in a study of PD-1 blockade in classical Hodgkin lymphoma. Here immunoSEQ multiplex PCR was the method, and the copy in TCRdb shows in-frame clones only, minus some. The sample includes 24,000 or so clones, around 70% seen only once; the top ten take approximately 3.4%. The material was peripheral blood mononuclear cells (PBMCs), obtained at baseline. The receptors were gathered from a human donor with classical Hodgkin lymphoma. Each CDR3 is given with its conserved first and last residue. A D gene is named only where the DNA matches it firmly. Rows give clone size only sometimes, using once, few, many, or a class for an expanded clone.

D gene | J gene | clone size | V gene | CDR3 protein | CDR3 DNA
. | TRBJ2-7 | . | TRBV6-5 | CASSFSGHYEQYF | TGTGCCAGCAGTTTCAGCGGGCATTACGAGCAGTACTTC
TRBD1 | TRBJ1-2 | . | TRBV7-8 | CASSSGQGVEQYGYTF | TGTGCCAGCAGCTCGGGACAGGGGGTTGAACAATATGGCTACACCTTC
. | TRBJ2-5 | medium-sized | TRBV13 | CASSFRGYQETQYF | TGTGCCAGCAGCTTTCGAGGGTACCAAGAGACCCAGTACTTC
TRBD1 | TRBJ2-5 | . | TRBV15 | CATSRGTGNSETQYF | TGTGCCACCAGCAGGGGGACAGGTAACTCAGAGACCCAGTACTTC
. | TRBJ1-3 | . | TRBV4-3 | CASSLIGGLSGNTIYF | TGCGCCAGCAGCCTTATCGGGGGCCTCTCTGGAAACACCATATATTTT
TRBD1 | TRBJ2-7 | . | TRBV15 | CATSKWDRGVEEQYF | TGTGCCACCAGCAAATGGGACAGGGGGGTGGAAGAGCAGTACTTC
. | TRBJ1-2 | . | TRBV4-3 | CASSPNRLSYGYTF | TGCGCCAGCAGCCCGAACAGGCTTTCCTATGGCTACACCTTC
TRBD1 | TRBJ1-2 | . | TRBV6-5 | CASSPSRDSFGGYTF | TGTGCCAGCAGTCCGTCCCGGGACAGTTTCGGTGGCTACACCTTC
. | TRBJ2-1 | . | TRBV11-2 | CASSLEAAGNEQFF | TGTGCCAGCAGCCTAGAGGCGGCGGGGAATGAGCAGTTCTTC
. | TRBJ2-2 | . | TRBV6-6 | CASSLDTGELFF | TGTGCCAGCAGTCTCGACACCGGGGAGCTGTTTTTT
. | TRBJ1-1 | few | TRBV6-5 | CASSYSSTDSAEAFF | TGTGCCAGCAGTTACTCCTCGACAGATAGCGCTGAAGCTTTCTTT
. | TRBJ1-3 | . | TRBV7-9 | CASRAPGVGNTIYF | TGTGCCAGCAGGGCGCCAGGGGTTGGAAACACCATATATTTT
. | TRBJ1-5 | . | TRBV6-4 | CPSGGPSNQPQHF | TGTCCCTCGGGGGGGCCGAGCAATCAGCCCCAGCATTTT
TRBD1 | TRBJ2-7 | . | TRBV7-9 | CATGTTGGSYEQYF | TGTGCCACCGGAACTACAGGGGGTTCCTACGAGCAGTACTTC
. | TRBJ1-4 | . | TRBV6-5 | CASSPRGGSGEKLFF | TGTGCCAGCAGTCCCCGCGGGGGGAGTGGAGAAAAACTGTTTTTT
TRBD1 | TRBJ1-2 | few | TRBV5-1 | CASSETGDGYTF | TGCGCCAGCAGCGAGACAGGGGATGGCTACACCTTC
. | TRBJ2-3 | few | TRBV7-9 | CASSPPGGVSTDTQYF | TGTGCCAGCAGCCCGCCAGGAGGTGTCAGCACAGATACGCAGTATTTT
. | TRBJ1-1 | . | TRBV30 | CAWEGLGQTEAFF | TGTGCCTGGGAGGGGTTGGGCCAGACTGAAGCTTTCTTT
TRBD1 | TRBJ1-2 | . | TRBV12-5 | CASGLGDRADYGYTF | TGTGCTAGTGGTTTGGGGGACAGGGCCGACTATGGCTACACCTTC
TRBD2 | TRBJ2-5 | . | TRBV5-4 | CASSLGPRSRLAGKETQYF | TGTGCCAGCAGCTTGGGCCCCCGGTCGAGGCTAGCGGGGAAAGAGACCCAGTACTTC
TRBD1 | TRBJ1-6 | . | TRBV9 | CASSVADWTGESVGSPLHF | TGTGCCAGCAGCGTAGCCGATTGGACAGGCGAGAGTGTAGGTTCACCCCTCCACTTT
. | TRBJ1-2 | . | TRBV5-6 | CASSPTEGGRNGYTF | TGTGCCAGCAGCCCAACCGAGGGGGGAAGGAATGGCTACACCTTC
TRBD1 | TRBJ1-5 | few | TRBV4-1 | CASSQEPQGYQPQHF | TGCGCCAGCAGCCAAGAGCCACAGGGGTATCAGCCCCAGCATTTT
. | TRBJ1-1 | . | TRBV20-1 | CSARRNTEAFF | TGCAGTGCAAGACGGAACACTGAAGCTTTCTTT
. | TRBJ1-5 | . | TRBV2 | CASSSTGTNQPQHF | TGTGCCAGCAGTTCTACAGGGACCAATCAGCCCCAGCATTTT
. | TRBJ2-2 | . | TRBV14 | CASSLTRVNGELFF | TGTGCCAGCAGTCTTACGAGGGTGAACGGGGAGCTGTTTTTT
. | TRBJ2-7 | . | TRBV27 | CASSPTGYYEQYF | TGTGCCAGCAGTCCTACAGGGTACTACGAGCAGTACTTC
. | TRBJ1-1 | . | TRBV18 | CASSPVGRNTEAFF | TGTGCCAGCTCACCAGTGGGCAGGAACACTGAAGCTTTCTTT
TRBD2 | TRBJ2-5 | . | TRBV5-4 | CASRGREGGVGETQYF | TGTGCCAGCAGGGGTAGGGAGGGTGGGGTCGGCGAGACCCAGTACTTC
TRBD1 | TRBJ1-4 | . | TRBV7-9 | CASSQGQLNEKLFF | TGTGCCAGCAGCCAGGGACAGCTAAATGAAAAACTGTTTTTT
TRBD1 | TRBJ2-7 | . | TRBV7-8 | CASSLAAGTGDYEQYF | TGTGCCAGCAGCTTAGCGGCCGGGACAGGGGACTACGAGCAGTACTTC
. | TRBJ1-3 | once | TRBV5-6 | CASSLNTSPGNTIYF | TGTGCCAGCAGCTTGAACACCTCGCCTGGAAACACCATATATTTT
TRBD2 | TRBJ2-5 | few | TRBV27 | CASQAGARETQYF | TGTGCCAGCCAAGCGGGGGCCCGGGAGACCCAGTACTTC
. | TRBJ1-4 | . | TRBV28 | CASSLLGGLPNEKLFF | TGTGCCAGCAGTTTATTGGGGGGGCTCCCTAATGAAAAACTGTTTTTT
. | TRBJ1-1 | few | TRBV12-2 | CASRVEAFF | TGTGCAAGTCGGGTTGAAGCTTTCTTT
. | TRBJ2-7 | . | TRBV4-2 | CASSQEAARGSEQYF | TGTGCCAGCAGCCAAGAGGCGGCCAGGGGTAGCGAGCAGTACTTC
. | TRBJ1-2 | . | TRBV27 | CASRSTRTSGYTF | TGTGCCAGCAGATCAACCCGGACGTCTGGCTACACCTTC
. | TRBJ2-7 | . | TRBV28 | CASSLGGPYEQYF | TGTGCCAGCAGCCTGGGGGGCCCCTACGAGCAGTACTTC
TRBD2 | TRBJ2-1 | . | TRBV4-2 | CASSTPGLGHEQFF | TGTGCCAGCAGCACCCCGGGACTAGGCCATGAGCAGTTCTTC
. | TRBJ2-5 | few | TRBV18 | CASSRTQETQYF | TGTGCCAGCTCACGTACTCAAGAGACCCAGTACTTC
. | TRBJ1-2 | . | TRBV6-5 | CASSYDSNYGYTF | TGTGCCAGCAGTTACGACAGTAACTATGGCTACACCTTC
. | TRBJ2-7 | . | TRBV7-7 | CASSLSGPKSSYEQYF | TGTGCTAGCAGCTTAAGTGGACCCAAGAGCTCCTACGAGCAGTACTTC
. | TRBJ1-2 | . | TRBV6-5 | CASKRTDNYGYTF | TGTGCCAGCAAACGGACAGACAACTATGGCTACACCTTC
TRBD2 | TRBJ2-3 | once | TRBV15 | CATSRTREISTDTQYF | TGTGCCACCAGCAGAACGCGGGAGATTAGCACAGATACGCAGTATTTT